Presented here are 32 T cell receptor beta chains from one specimen sequenced in a study of Graves' ophthalmopathy and Graves' hyperthyroidism. Researchers took RNA transcripts and amplified TCR beta CDR3 regions from them. An initial RT-PCR round employing HTBI primers preceded a second-round multiplex PCR. MiXCR, run by TCRdb on the multiplex PCR reads, gives a single entry per CDR3 protein. The table records roughly 610,000 distinct CDR3 sequences, approximately 21% of them present only once. Sequencing input: peripheral blood. The origin of the receptors is a woman younger than 30 with stable Graves' hyperthyroidism. Some clones in this sample may be carry-over from other donors' samples.

The chain is built from TRBV7-2 and TRBJ2-7; 9 bases are a match to TRBD2. J gave up 6 bases and V 0 bases, and 6 bases lay outside the gene matches. Germline CDR1 reads SGHTA; CDR2 reads FQGNSA. This CDR3 is built from 15 residues. The CDR3 DNA reads TGTGCCAGCAGCTTAGCGTCGGCACTAGCGGGCGAGCAGTACTTC. It encodes CASSLASALAGEQYF.

This clonotype has a handful of counts. The CDR3 loop reads CASSPPGQGLNYGYTF. The CDR3 coding sequence is TGTGCCAGCAGTCCACCGGGACAGGGCTTAAACTATGGCTACACCTTC. The V gene is TRBV28, the J gene TRBJ1-2; 9 positions match TRBD1. The germline V gene encodes CDR1 MDHEN and CDR2 SYDVKM. The V segment lost 5 bases and the J segment 2 bases; nucleotides outside the gene matches: 9. The CDR3 extends over 16 amino acids.

This clonotype was seen at least ten times. The chain employs TRBV28 and TRBJ1-1; TRBD1 matches at 7 bases. CDR3 size: 17 residues. Germline values: CDR1 MDHEN, CDR2 SYDVKM. The V and J ends lost 7 bases and 1 base, in that order; junction bases with no gene match: 15. The CDR3: CASISSLGTAQNTEAFF. The CDR3 coding sequence is TGTGCCAGCATATCCAGCCTGGGGACAGCCCAGAACACTGAAGCTTTCTTT.

CDR3 residues: CASNRANTGELFF. CDR3 in DNA: TGTGCCAGCAACCGGGCTAACACCGGGGAGCTGTTTTTT. The chain has TRBV6-4 and TRBJ2-2; the D is unclear. V lost 7 bases to trimming and J lost 2 bases, with 8 bases between them. CDR1 MRHNA and CDR2 SNTAGT come from the germline V gene. This CDR3 comprises 13 residues.

The rearrangement uses TRBV15 and TRBJ1-1; D is unclear. This CDR3 comprises 13 residues. The germline V gene encodes CDR1 LNHNV and CDR2 YYDKDF (reference sequence). Trimming shortened V by 1 base and J by 3 bases, and 6 bases separated the two germline ends. CDR3 nucleotides: TGTGCCACCAGCAGAGCCGGTTACACTGAAGCTTTCTTT. It encodes CATSRAGYTEAFF.

This clonotype was seen at least ten times. The J gene is TRBJ2-5, the V gene TRBV7-3, with 8 bases fitting TRBD1. The CDR3 contains 14 residues. Trimming removed 5 bases from V and 5 bases from J; junction bases left unmatched: 7. Germline assignment: CDR1 SGHTA and CDR2 FQGTGA. The CDR3: CASSPTGVGETQYF. In DNA, the CDR3 is TGTGCCAGCAGCCCGACAGGGGTAGGGGAGACCCAGTACTTC. Variable domain in full (rest from reference TRBV7-3 and TRBJ2-5): GAGVSQTPSNKVTEKGKYVELRCDPISGHTALYWYRQSLGQGPEFLIYFQGTGAADDSGLPNDRFFAVRPEGSVSTLKIQRTERGDSAVYLCASSPTGVGETQYFGPGTRLLVL.

Ten or more counts support this clonotype. This rearrangement joins TRBV28 to TRBJ2-7, with D possibly TRBD1 on 6 matching bases. Germline V lookup: CDR1 MDHEN, CDR2 SYDVKM. V lost 5 bases and J 0 bases, leaving 14 bases between the germline ends. The CDR3 is 15 amino acids. The CDR3 loop reads CASSGRDISSYEQYF. In DNA, the CDR3 is TGTGCCAGCAGTGGACGGGACATTAGCTCCTACGAGCAGTACTTC.

This clonotype was counted between two and nine times. The gene calls are TRBV6-1 and TRBJ2-2, with 11 positions matching TRBD2. This CDR3 has 16 residues. The germline gives CDR1 MNHNS, CDR2 SASEGT. The junction had 7 bases not matched to a gene; V was cut back by 6 bases and J by 4 bases. This chain's CDR3 is CASSETSGGSTGELFF. The CDR3 nucleotides read TGTGCCAGCAGCGAAACTAGCGGGGGATCCACCGGGGAGCTGTTTTTT.

The sample holds a few counts of this clonotype. The genes are TRBV4-1 and TRBJ2-5; perhaps TRBD2 as D (5 bases). The ends were cut back, 0 bases at V and 5 bases at J, with 13 bases in the middle. The CDR3 covers 15 residues. Germline CDR1 reads MGHRA; CDR2 reads YSYEKL. CDR3 sequence: CASSQDWAGWETQYF. In DNA form, the CDR3 reads TGCGCCAGCAGCCAAGATTGGGCGGGTTGGGAGACCCAGTACTTC.

This clonotype was picked up many times. The chain links TRBV5-1 to TRBJ1-2; TRBD1 aligns across 9 bases. The V and J ends lost 4 bases and 2 bases, in that order; junction bases with no gene match: 9. CDR3 size: 16 residues. CDR1 is SGHRS, CDR2 YFSETQ, per germline. The CDR3 DNA is TGCGCCAGCAGCCCGTGGGGCGGACAGGGGAACTATGGCTACACCTTC. The encoded protein is CASSPWGGQGNYGYTF.

This clonotype was seen ten or more times. The chain couples TRBV12-3 or TRBV12-4 to TRBJ2-5; D may be TRBD2 (6 bases). CDR3 length: 15 residues. With 2 bases removed from V and 5 bases from J, the gap between germline ends came to 15 bases. The CDR3 DNA follows: TGTGCCAGCAGTTTACCCCTCTTAGGGAGGGAGACCCAGTACTTC. This encodes CASSLPLLGRETQYF.

The chain uses TRBV11-2 and TRBJ1-2; possible D gene TRBD1, 5 bases. V dropped 3 bases and J dropped 2 bases, with 13 bases sitting between them. The CDR3 is made up of 15 amino acids. Germline lookup yields CDR1 SGHAT and CDR2 FQNNGV. CDR3 protein: CASSFYPGPNYGYTF. The DNA for the CDR3 is TGTGCCAGCAGCTTCTACCCAGGGCCCAACTATGGCTACACCTTC.

The V gene is TRBV10-3, the J gene TRBJ1-6; no clear D. Germline V gene lookup returns CDR1 ENHRY and CDR2 SYGVKD. Trimming took 3 bases from V and 7 from J, leaving 16 bases between them. This CDR3 is built from 16 residues. The CDR3 is CAISETSQRSNSPLHF. The CDR3 bases are TGTGCCATCAGTGAAACCTCACAGCGGAGCAATTCACCCCTCCACTTT.

This chain uses TRBV28 with TRBJ1-3, with D unresolved. The V and J ends lost 4 bases and 0 bases respectively, with 4 bases between them. The CDR3 spans 13 residues. CDR1 is MDHEN, CDR2 SYDVKM, per germline. CDR3 nucleotides: TGTGCCAGCAGTTATCCCTCTGGAAACACCATATATTTT. Protein product: CASSYPSGNTIYF.

This clonotype was observed many times. The CDR3 DNA follows: TGTGCCAGCAGCTTTGGGACAAACCGAGGGCTTTCACCCCTCCACTTT. Protein product: CASSFGTNRGLSPLHF. The chain employs TRBV6-1 and TRBJ1-6; a weak D match, TRBD1 (6 bases). The germline V and J ends were trimmed by 6 bases and 9 bases, with 21 bases remaining between them. CDR3 length: 16 amino acids. Germline values: CDR1 MNHNS, CDR2 SASEGT.

The gene calls are TRBV20-1 and TRBJ1-1; 8 bases align to TRBD1. The V gene end was trimmed by 5 bases and the J gene end by 3 bases; junction bases not matched to a gene: 5. CDR3 length: 13 residues. Germline V gives CDR1 DFQATT, CDR2 SNEGSKA (reference sequence). Here the CDR3 reads CSAAQGADTEAFF. CDR3 DNA: TGCAGTGCTGCTCAGGGGGCGGACACTGAAGCTTTCTTT.

This clonotype was seen many times. This rearrangement joins TRBV7-2 to TRBJ1-2, with D maybe TRBD1 (5 bases). Germline V gives CDR1 SGHTA, CDR2 FQGNSA. The CDR3 length is 13 residues. The germline V and J ends were trimmed by 6 bases and 8 bases, with 16 bases remaining between them. CDR3 in amino acids: CASSSRQPGGYTF. In nucleotides, the CDR3 is TGTGCCAGCAGTTCAAGACAGCCCGGCGGCTACACCTTC.

This clonotype came up a few times. This chain joins TRBV11-2 and TRBJ2-5; weak D call: TRBD1 (5 bases). This CDR3 has 11 residues. Germline V lookup: CDR1 SGHAT, CDR2 FQNNGV. Between the trimmed V and J ends, which lost 6 bases and 9 bases, there was a span of 11 bases. CDR3 nucleotide sequence: TGTGCCAGCAGGGGCCAAGGGGCCCAGTACTTC. Its translation is CASRGQGAQYF.

The V gene is TRBV12-3 or TRBV12-4, the J gene TRBJ1-1; D is undetermined. The CDR3 contains 14 residues. Deletions cut 3 bases from V and 5 bases from J, with 13 bases between. CDR3 residues: CASSFAGEETEAFF. CDR3 coding DNA: TGTGCCAGCAGTTTTGCTGGGGAGGAGACTGAAGCTTTCTTT.

This clonotype was recorded at least ten times. This chain connects TRBV9 to TRBJ1-1; no firm D call. The germline V gene encodes CDR1 SGDLS and CDR2 YYNGEE. V was shortened by 3 bases and J by 4 bases, with 19 bases between the two germline ends. The CDR3 runs to 16 residues. The chain's CDR3 is CASSDPPGRSGTEAFF. Here the CDR3 DNA reads TGTGCCAGCAGCGACCCTCCTGGGAGGAGCGGCACTGAAGCTTTCTTT.

This clonotype was seen at least ten times. The CDR3 loop reads CSASLAGSPYEQYF. CDR3 DNA: TGCAGTGCTTCTCTAGCGGGTTCGCCCTACGAGCAGTACTTC. The V and J genes are TRBV20-1 and TRBJ2-7; TRBD2 matches 8 bases. CDR3 size: 14 residues. Germline CDR1 DFQATT, CDR2 SNEGSKA (reference sequence). Germline trimming cut 5 bases from V and 2 bases from J; bases unmatched to any gene: 8.

Many counts were recorded for this clonotype. V gene TRBV27 combines with J gene TRBJ1-1; a weak D match, TRBD1 (5 bases). The germline V gene has CDR1 MNHEY and CDR2 SMNVEV (reference sequence). V was cut by 3 bases and J by 0 bases, with 17 bases left in between. The CDR3 is made up of 17 amino acids. The CDR3 sequence: CASSFTPRDGMNTEAFF. CDR3 nucleotides: TGTGCCAGCAGTTTTACCCCTCGGGACGGCATGAACACTGAAGCTTTCTTT.

This clonotype was observed many times. The gene calls are TRBV6-2 or TRBV6-3 and TRBJ2-7; 8 bases fit TRBD1. CDR3 length: 14 residues. Trimming took 8 bases from V and 3 from J; bases not matched to a gene: 9. Germline V gene lookup returns CDR1 MNHEY and CDR2 SVGEGT. Here the CDR3 DNA reads TGTGCCAGCTCGGACAGGGAGGTTCTCTACGAGCAGTACTTC. Residues: CASSDREVLYEQYF.

The rearrangement links TRBV19 to TRBJ2-7; 7 positions agree with TRBD1. CDR1 and CDR2 (germline): LNHDA, SQIVND (reference sequence). The CDR3 has 15 residues. Unmatched junction bases numbered 6, after V lost 3 bases and J lost 1 base. CDR3 region: CASSIKGTASYEQYF. The CDR3 nucleotides are TGTGCCAGTAGTATCAAGGGGACAGCTTCCTACGAGCAGTACTTC.

This clonotype was counted between two and nine times. The chain uses TRBV30 and TRBJ2-5; possibly TRBD2 for D (6 bases). The CDR3 totals 15 residues. Germline V gene lookup returns CDR1 GTSNPN and CDR2 SVGIG (reference sequence). Trimming pared 4 bases from V and 5 bases from J, leaving 20 bases between. The CDR3 DNA sequence: TGTGCCTGGACCCGACCTAGCGTCGAAAGGGAGACCCAGTACTTC. As protein: CAWTRPSVERETQYF.

This clonotype was counted ten times or more. The chain links TRBV11-2 to TRBJ2-7; possible D gene TRBD1, 6 bases. V shed 4 bases and J shed 3 bases, with 19 bases lying between them. The CDR3 covers 16 residues. The germline gives CDR1 SGHAT, CDR2 FQNNGV. In nucleotides, the CDR3 is TGTGCCAGCAGCTCCAGAGGGCAGGGGAAGGGCTACGAGCAGTACTTC. Encoded protein: CASSSRGQGKGYEQYF.

At least ten counts were recorded for this clonotype. The chain employs TRBV20-1 and TRBJ1-1; D gene uncertain. Trimming took off 3 bases at V and 4 bases at J, with 15 bases between the two ends. CDR3 size: 14 residues. Germline assignment: CDR1 DFQATT and CDR2 SNEGSKA (reference sequence). CDR3 bases: TGCAGTGCTAGGGTGGACGCAGCCGGCACTGAAGCTTTCTTT. Its protein product is CSARVDAAGTEAFF.

Notes on this clonotype: One end of the junction fails to match germline, which may point to a read error. The CDR3 loop reads CASSPSGHFNTGELLF. The CDR3 coding sequence is TGTGCCAGCAGCCCATCGGGACACTTTAACACCGGTGAGCTGTTGTTT. The V call is TRBV7-3, the J call TRBJ2-2; TRBD1 is a possible D gene (6 bases). The length of the CDR3 is 16 residues. Germline V CDR1 and CDR2: SGHTA, FQGTGA.

There are many counts of this clonotype. The V gene is TRBV5-1, the J gene TRBJ1-2; TRBD1 might be the D (5 bases). This CDR3 spans 15 amino acids. The ends were cut back, 3 bases at V and 0 bases at J, with 12 bases in the middle. Germline loops: CDR1 SGHRS, CDR2 YFSETQ. The CDR3 sequence: CASSWGGSSNYGYTF. The DNA of the CDR3 is TGCGCCAGCAGCTGGGGGGGATCTTCTAACTATGGCTACACCTTC.

This chain uses TRBV12-3 or TRBV12-4 with TRBJ1-1; no clear D gene. Trimming cost V 10 bases and J 0 bases, with 15 bases left between them. The CDR3 covers 14 residues. CDR3 in amino acids: CANLGQWVNTEAFF. The CDR3 nucleotides are TGTGCCAACCTAGGGCAGTGGGTGAACACTGAAGCTTTCTTT.

This clonotype appeared many times. V gene TRBV24-1 combines with J gene TRBJ2-7; 10 bases are a match to TRBD1. Germline V gene data show CDR1 as KGHDR and CDR2 as SFDVKD. Trimming cost V 4 bases and J 4 bases; bases outside gene matches: 6. The CDR3 contains 15 residues. CDR3 residues: CATSDKRQGAYEQYF. The CDR3 bases are TGTGCCACCAGTGACAAGAGACAGGGGGCTTACGAGCAGTACTTC.

The chain uses TRBV6-2 or TRBV6-3 and TRBJ2-5; 7 bases are a match to TRBD1. Germline V gene sequence: CDR1 MNHEY, CDR2 SVGEGT. V was clipped by 5 bases and J by 2 bases; unmatched bases: 8. The CDR3 loop spans 15 amino acids. The CDR3 loop reads CASSNGTAWQETQYF. CDR3 sequence (DNA): TGTGCCAGCAGTAACGGGACAGCCTGGCAAGAGACCCAGTACTTC.